The 23 T cell receptor beta chains presented below share a single source sample, sequenced in a study of CD8+ T cells in alopecia areata. It was cDNA, reverse transcribed from extracted RNA, that served as the sequencing template. Libraries were prepared by immunoSEQ multiplex PCR; TCRdb keeps only in-frame clonotypes and omits some of them. The data hold about 180,000 clones, with 50% to 60% observed a single time. The sequenced sample was CD4+ T cells sorted from blood, obtained at week 0. These receptors came from a human donor with alopecia areata.

This clone was found a few times. The chain recombines TRBV5-1 with TRBJ2-5; 14 bases are shared with TRBD2. CDR1 and CDR2 (germline): SGHRS, YFSETQ. V was clipped by 3 bases and J by 4 bases; unmatched bases: 5. The CDR3 has 16 amino acids. The CDR3 loop reads CASSSGLAGAGETQYF. For the CDR3, the DNA is TGCGCCAGCAGCTCGGGACTAGCGGGGGCTGGAGAGACCCAGTACTTC.

The sample holds a few counts of this clone. The rearrangement links TRBV18 to TRBJ1-1; 10 positions agree with TRBD1. CDR1 and CDR2 (germline): KGHSH, LQKENI. V was pared by 6 bases and J by 4 bases, with 11 bases of the junction left unmatched. There are 16 residues in the CDR3. The CDR3 is CASSRRDRGRSTEAFF. The CDR3 DNA reads TGTGCCAGCTCTCGCCGGGACAGGGGAAGGAGCACTGAAGCTTTCTTT.

This chain uses TRBV2 with TRBJ2-7; possibly TRBD1 for D (5 bases). CDR3 length: 14 amino acids. V lost 11 bases and J 1 base, leaving 18 bases between the germline ends. Germline lookup yields CDR1 SNHLY and CDR2 FYNNEI. CDR3 protein: CAGHETAASYEQYF. The CDR3 DNA sequence: TGTGCCGGACACGAAACAGCTGCATCCTACGAGCAGTACTTC.

In its sample, this clone was seen once. This chain connects TRBV11-2 to TRBJ2-5; D gene ambiguous. V was shortened by 2 bases and J by 4 bases, with 17 bases between the two germline ends. The CDR3 length is 16 residues. Germline-derived CDR1 and CDR2 are SGHAT and FQNNGV. The chain's CDR3 is CASSLNPPWAGETQYF. The CDR3 bases are TGTGCCAGCAGCTTAAATCCCCCGTGGGCAGGAGAGACCCAGTACTTC.

V gene TRBV30 combines with J gene TRBJ1-4; no definite D call. This CDR3 is built from 13 residues. Looked up from germline, CDR1 is GTSNPN and CDR2 is SVGIG (reference sequence). V shed 8 bases and J shed 0 bases, with 10 bases lying between them. For the CDR3, the DNA is TGTGCCGCGACCGAAGCAACTAATGAAAAACTGTTTTTT. Amino acid sequence: CAATEATNEKLFF.

CDR3 DNA: TGTGCCAGTAGTAAAGGACAGGGGGGTCAGCCCCAGCATTTT. This codes for CASSKGQGGQPQHF. The rearrangement joins TRBV19 to TRBJ1-5, with TRBD1 matching over 10 bases. CDR1 is LNHDA and CDR2 is SQIVND in the germline V gene (reference sequence). There are 14 residues in the CDR3. V lost 4 bases, J lost 6 bases, and 3 bases stayed unmatched. Drawing the rest from reference TRBV19 and TRBJ1-5, the complete variable domain is DGGITQSPKYLFRKEGQNVTLSCEQNLNHDAMYWYRQDPGQGLRLIYYSQIVNDFQKGDIAEGYSVSREKKESFPLTVTSAQKNPTAFYLCASSKGQGGQPQHFGDGTRLSIL.

The genes are TRBV5-1 and TRBJ2-7, with 8 bases matching TRBD1. Germline V gene lookup returns CDR1 SGHRS and CDR2 YFSETQ. Trimming at V came to 2 bases and at J to 5 bases, leaving 12 bases not matched to a gene. The CDR3 totals 16 residues. CDR3 coding DNA: TGCGCCAGCAGCTTCGGCATGGTGCAGGGGGCGGACGAGCAGTACTTC. Translated: CASSFGMVQGADEQYF.

The J gene is TRBJ2-5, the V gene TRBV5-1; D uncertain. V lost 2 bases to trimming and J lost 0 bases, with 11 bases between them. This CDR3 has 15 residues. The germline V gene has CDR1 SGHRS and CDR2 YFSETQ. The CDR3 DNA follows: TGCGCCAGCAGCTTACCCGCAGCGAACCAAGAGACCCAGTACTTC. This encodes CASSLPAANQETQYF.

The chain employs TRBV10-3 and TRBJ1-1, with D unresolved. Trimming removed 11 bases at V and 1 base at J, with 11 bases between. This CDR3 spans 12 amino acids. Germline V lookup: CDR1 ENHRY, CDR2 SYGVKD. CDR3 residues: CAVRHQNTEAFF. Written as DNA, the CDR3 is TGTGCCGTACGACACCAGAACACTGAAGCTTTCTTT.

The genes are TRBV5-6 and TRBJ1-2; D remains ambiguous. The V end was cut by 0 bases, the J end by 14 bases, with 11 bases between. This CDR3 has 11 amino acids. CDR1 SGHDT and CDR2 YYEEEE come from the germline V gene. For the CDR3, the DNA is TGTGCCAGCAGCTTGGGAAACAGACCAACCTTC. Its translation is CASSLGNRPTF.

This clone was picked up one time. The chain employs TRBV4-2 and TRBJ1-1; D not resolved. The V and J ends lost 1 base and 1 base respectively, with 10 bases between them. Germline V lookup: CDR1 LGHNA, CDR2 YNFKEQ. The CDR3 loop spans 15 amino acids. The CDR3 coding sequence is TGTGCCAGCAGCCAAGTAGGCGGACCGAACACTGAAGCTTTCTTT. It specifies CASSQVGGPNTEAFF.

The CDR3 DNA reads TGTGCCTGGAGCTGGGGTGTAACTAGCCTAGGGGAGCTGTTTTTT. Translating gives CAWSWGVTSLGELFF. The chain combines TRBV30 with TRBJ2-2; the D gene is possibly TRBD2 (6 bases). Germline CDR1 and CDR2: GTSNPN and SVGIG (reference sequence). Trimming left V 3 bases short and J 8 bases short, with 19 bases between. CDR3 size: 15 residues.

This chain links TRBV20-1 with TRBJ2-5, with D perhaps given as TRBD1 or TRBD2 (5 bases each). The CDR3 extends over 11 amino acids. Trimming took 3 bases from V and 13 from J, leaving 15 bases between them. Germline CDR1 is DFQATT and CDR2 is SNEGSKA (reference sequence). The DNA for the CDR3 is TGCAGTGCTAGCCTCCGGGACCGTGGGTACTTC. It codes for CSASLRDRGYF.

V usage is TRBV11-1 and J usage is TRBJ2-2, with D unresolved. V lost 5 bases, J lost 5 bases, and 9 bases lay in between. The CDR3 totals 13 residues. Germline V lookup: CDR1 SGHAT, CDR2 FQDESV (reference sequence). This chain's CDR3 is CASSLKRTGELFF. CDR3 DNA: TGTGCCAGCAGCCTAAAGAGAACCGGGGAGCTGTTTTTT.

This clone has a handful of counts. The chain has TRBV25-1 and TRBJ1-2, with no clear D. Trimming cost V 5 bases and J 5 bases, with 9 bases left between them. Per germline, CDR1 MGHDK and CDR2 SYGVNS. CDR3 length: 12 amino acids. CDR3 sequence: CASSSNGYGYTF. The CDR3 DNA is TGTGCCAGCAGTTCCAATGGTTATGGCTACACCTTC.

The chain links TRBV27 to TRBJ2-7, with D possibly being TRBD1 or TRBD2 (5 bases each). V was cut by 2 bases and J by 10 bases, with 15 bases left in between. Germline-derived CDR1 and CDR2 are MNHEY and SMNVEV (reference sequence). The CDR3 has 13 amino acids. The DNA for the CDR3 is TGTGCCAGCAGTTTAGGGACGGCTACGATTCAGTACTTC. Translation gives CASSLGTATIQYF.

This clone has just one count. V gene TRBV6-1 combines with J gene TRBJ2-7, with 10 bases matching TRBD2. This CDR3 region has 15 residues. The V segment lost 2 bases and the J segment 3 bases; nucleotides outside the gene matches: 4. Germline CDR1 reads MNHNS; CDR2 reads SASEGT. CDR3 nucleotides: TGTGCCAGCAGTGAACTAGCGGGGGTAAACTACGAGCAGTACTTC. Translated, it gives CASSELAGVNYEQYF.

This chain joins TRBV29-1 and TRBJ2-7; 8 bases map to TRBD2. V lost 2 bases, J lost 2 bases, and 5 bases stayed unmatched. Germline-derived CDR1 and CDR2 are SQVTM and ANQGSEA. The CDR3 is made up of 14 amino acids. CDR3 region: CSVESGGATYEQYF. The CDR3 DNA reads TGCAGCGTTGAAAGCGGGGGCGCAACCTACGAGCAGTACTTC.

V and J are TRBV30 and TRBJ1-5; the D is unclear. Germline CDR1 and CDR2: GTSNPN and SVGIG (reference sequence). CDR3 length: 13 amino acids. Trimming took 5 bases from V and 0 from J, leaving 8 bases between them. In DNA, the CDR3 is TGTGCCTGGTCATACAGTAGCAATCAGCCCCAGCATTTT. It specifies CAWSYSSNQPQHF.

This chain joins TRBV30 and TRBJ2-2, with D possibly TRBD2 on 6 matching bases. The germline V and J ends were trimmed by 0 bases and 7 bases, with 9 bases remaining between them. CDR1 GTSNPN and CDR2 SVGIG come from the germline V gene (reference sequence). The CDR3 has 13 residues. CDR3: CAWSVRRGGELFF. The CDR3 DNA is TGTGCCTGGAGTGTAAGGCGGGGCGGGGAGCTGTTTTTT. The full variable domain, its missing parts supplied by reference TRBV30 and TRBJ2-2, is SQTIHQWPATLVQPVGSPLSLECTVEGTSNPNLYWYRQAAGRGLQLLFYSVGIGQISSEVPQNLSASRPQDRQFILSSKKLLLSDSGFYLCAWSVRRGGELFFGEGSRLTVL.

The chain has TRBV5-1 and TRBJ1-1; D not resolved. There are 15 residues in the CDR3. Germline loops: CDR1 SGHRS, CDR2 YFSETQ. The V end was cut by 0 bases, the J end by 0 bases, with 9 bases between. The CDR3 here is CASSLDSSLNTEAFF. Here the CDR3 DNA reads TGCGCCAGCAGCTTGGACTCCTCCCTGAACACTGAAGCTTTCTTT.

V gene TRBV5-1 combines with J gene TRBJ2-7; D perhaps matches TRBD1 (6 bases). The CDR3 loop spans 14 amino acids. Germline V gene sequence: CDR1 SGHRS, CDR2 YFSETQ. V was trimmed by 4 bases and J by 0 bases, leaving 11 bases between them. Written as DNA, the CDR3 is TGCGCCAGCAGCGTAGGACAGCGCTCCTACGAGCAGTACTTC. Translated: CASSVGQRSYEQYF.

The V and J genes are TRBV27 and TRBJ2-7, with D possibly called TRBD1 or TRBD2 (5 bases each). The DNA matches TRBJ2-5 better at its end, which makes the J call doubtful. CDR1 is MNHEY and CDR2 is SMNVEV in the germline V gene (reference sequence). This CDR3 has 11 residues. CDR3 coding DNA: TGTGCCAGCAGTTTAGGGGGGACCCAGTACTTC. Translated, it gives CASSLGGTQYF.